A single sample is the source of the 14 T cell receptor beta chains below, sequenced in a study of T cell repertoires in cytomegalovirus infection. TCRdb processed the reads anew with MiXCR; each CDR3 protein has one entry. The data show approximately 500,000 distinct CDR3 sequences, around 11% seen once. What was sequenced was PBMCs. The receptors stem from a human donor in good health (CMV status not recorded). Some clones in this sample may be carry-over from other donors' samples.

This clonotype has a count of ten or more. The chain links TRBV6-1 to TRBJ2-3, with a possible D match to TRBD2 (5 bases). Germline assignment: CDR1 MNHNS and CDR2 SASEGT. Trimming removed 0 bases at V and 6 bases at J, with 10 bases between. The CDR3 spans 14 residues. The CDR3 bases are TGTGCCAGCAGTGAAGCCCCTCCGGGGGATACGCAGTATTTT. It encodes CASSEAPPGDTQYF.

The table lists this clonotype with many counts. The chain combines TRBV7-2 with TRBJ2-7; TRBD2 agrees at 7 bases. Trimming cost V 2 bases and J 2 bases; bases outside gene matches: 6. Germline values: CDR1 SGHTA, CDR2 FQGNSA. The CDR3 runs to 15 residues. The CDR3 DNA reads TGTGCCAGCAGCTTACGGCGGGGGTCCCCCTACGAGCAGTACTTC. The encoded protein is CASSLRRGSPYEQYF.

This clonotype was observed at least ten times. The chain is built from TRBV20-1 and TRBJ1-5; TRBD1 agrees at 9 bases. Losses at the gene ends were 5 bases for V and 0 bases for J; bases not matched to a gene: 2. This CDR3 spans 14 amino acids. Germline V gene sequence: CDR1 DFQATT, CDR2 SNEGSKA (reference sequence). CDR3 residues: CSARGQGSNQPQHF. The CDR3, as DNA: TGCAGTGCTCGGGGACAGGGTAGCAATCAGCCCCAGCATTTT.

This clonotype was seen only a few times. V and J are TRBV6-4 and TRBJ1-6; a weak D match, TRBD1 (5 bases). The CDR3 length is 14 residues. Trimming shortened V by 5 bases and J by 10 bases, and 15 bases separated the two germline ends. The germline V gene encodes CDR1 MRHNA and CDR2 SNTAGT. DNA of the CDR3: TGTGCCAGCAGTCGACAGTTGGTGGACTCACCCCTCCACTTT. This translates into CASSRQLVDSPLHF.

This clonotype was seen many times. The chain carries TRBV4-1 and TRBJ1-1; D is ambiguous. Germline V lookup: CDR1 MGHRA, CDR2 YSYEKL. CDR3 length: 14 amino acids. V was clipped by 1 base and J by 0 bases, with 6 bases between them. The CDR3 coding sequence is TGCGCCAGCAGCCAAGGGAGGCTGAACACTGAAGCTTTCTTT. Its translation is CASSQGRLNTEAFF.

Ten or more counts support this clonotype. V and J are TRBV27 and TRBJ2-5, with a tentative D call TRBD1 (6 bases). The CDR3 is 13 residues long. Trimming took off 2 bases at V and 3 bases at J, with 7 bases between the two ends. Germline assignment: CDR1 MNHEY and CDR2 SMNVEV (reference sequence). The CDR3 here is CASSLNREETQYF. CDR3 DNA sequence: TGTGCCAGCAGTTTAAACAGGGAAGAGACCCAGTACTTC.

At least ten counts were recorded for this clonotype. The V gene is TRBV11-1, the J gene TRBJ2-5; no reliable D call. CDR3 length: 17 amino acids. From germline, CDR1 is SGHAT and CDR2 FQDESV (reference sequence). Trimming shortened V by 5 bases and J by 3 bases, and 22 bases separated the two germline ends. The DNA of the CDR3 is TGTGCCAGCAGCCGCTCGGTGAGGTTCTCGGTGAAAGAGACCCAGTACTTC. As protein: CASSRSVRFSVKETQYF.

The chain couples TRBV28 to TRBJ1-2, with D unresolved. Trimming removed 2 bases at V and 4 bases at J, with 14 bases between. The CDR3 length is 15 residues. Per germline, CDR1 MDHEN and CDR2 SYDVKM. The CDR3 nucleotides read TGTGCCAGCAGTTTAGATGGTACAGCGGCCTATGGCTACACCTTC. Translated, it gives CASSLDGTAAYGYTF.

This clonotype was seen only a few times. The chain couples TRBV29-1 to TRBJ1-4; TRBD1 matches at 8 bases. CDR1 is SQVTM, CDR2 ANQGSEA, per germline. CDR3 length equals 15 residues. J gave up 2 bases and V 0 bases, and 2 bases lay outside the gene matches. The CDR3 DNA sequence: TGCAGCGTTGAAGATCAGGGGGCGACTAATGAAAAACTGTTTTTT. Its translation: CSVEDQGATNEKLFF. The full variable domain, its missing parts supplied by reference TRBV29-1 and TRBJ1-4, is SAVISQKPSRDICQRGTSLTIQCQVDSQVTMMFWYRQQPGQSLTLIATANQGSEATYESGFVIDKFPISRPNLTFSTLTVSNMSPEDSSIYLCSVEDQGATNEKLFFGSGTQLSVL.

This clonotype has more than one count but fewer than ten. The V and J genes are TRBV20-1 and TRBJ2-7; a weak D match, TRBD1 (6 bases). Germline assignment: CDR1 DFQATT and CDR2 SNEGSKA (reference sequence). With 8 bases removed from V and 2 bases from J, the gap between germline ends came to 25 bases. CDR3 length: 16 residues. The CDR3 DNA sequence: TGCAGTCAGGCGGGCTTAGGGGGAGAACGAACCTACGAGCAGTACTTC. Residues: CSQAGLGGERTYEQYF.

This clonotype was seen only once. The chain links TRBV5-1 to TRBJ2-3, with TRBD2 as a possible D gene (5 bases). CDR3 length: 17 residues. V was cut by 2 bases and J by 0 bases, with 16 bases left in between. The germline V gene encodes CDR1 SGHRS and CDR2 YFSETQ. The CDR3 loop is CASSFTRGSSSTDTQYF. CDR3 coding DNA: TGCGCCAGCAGCTTTACCCGAGGGAGTTCCAGCACAGATACGCAGTATTTT.

This clonotype showed up just a few times. The J gene is TRBJ1-2, the V gene TRBV5-6, with TRBD1 as a possible D gene (5 bases). Trimming pared 4 bases from V and 7 bases from J, leaving 23 bases between. This CDR3 contains 16 residues. Germline CDR1 SGHDT, CDR2 YYEEEE. CDR3 residues: CASSGLDDSSRPGYTF. CDR3 DNA: TGTGCCAGCAGCGGATTAGATGACAGTTCTAGGCCTGGCTACACCTTC.

The gene calls are TRBV20-1 and TRBJ1-5; D remains ambiguous. Germline-derived CDR1 and CDR2 are DFQATT and SNEGSKA (reference sequence). The CDR3 is 14 residues long. Trimming pared 6 bases from V and 6 bases from J, leaving 18 bases between. DNA of the CDR3: TGCAGTGCCCCCCGGACCGCGGGGAGTCAGCCCCAGCATTTT. As protein: CSAPRTAGSQPQHF.

This chain uses TRBV18 with TRBJ2-7; 9 nucleotides line up with TRBD1. Unmatched junction bases numbered 4, after V lost 0 bases and J lost 1 base. Germline V lookup: CDR1 KGHSH, CDR2 LQKENI. The CDR3 has 16 amino acids. DNA for the CDR3: TGTGCCAGCTCACCACCGAGGGGACAGGGATCCTACGAGCAGTACTTC. It is translated as CASSPPRGQGSYEQYF.